One and the same sample provided the 26 T cell receptor beta chains below, sequenced in a study of shared clonotypes between healthy human individuals. Profiling relied on immunoSEQ multiplex PCR, and the TCRdb table lists in-frame clones only, not all of them. The sample has about 1 million clones; around 76% are singletons. Sequenced material: memory CD4+ T cells sorted from blood. As to subset: CD45RA-negative fraction. These receptors came from a man younger than 35 in good health.

The chain links TRBV19 to TRBJ1-1, with D maybe TRBD1 (6 bases). This CDR3 spans 13 amino acids. Trimming pared 5 bases from V and 8 bases from J, leaving 15 bases between. Germline-derived CDR1 and CDR2 are LNHDA and SQIVND (reference sequence). This CDR3 reads CASSLPGVGEAFF. The DNA for the CDR3 is TGTGCCAGTAGTCTCCCAGGGGTGGGGGAAGCTTTCTTT. Filled out from reference TRBV19 and TRBJ1-1, the complete variable domain reads DGGITQSPKYLFRKEGQNVTLSCEQNLNHDAMYWYRQDPGQGLRLIYYSQIVNDFQKGDIAEGYSVSREKKESFPLTVTSAQKNPTAFYLCASSLPGVGEAFFGQGTRLTVV.

The V call is TRBV4-3, the J call TRBJ2-1, with D possibly being TRBD2 (6 bases). Trimming left V 5 bases short and J 2 bases short, with 16 bases between. This CDR3 region has 16 residues. CDR1 LGHNA and CDR2 YSLEER come from the germline V gene. The CDR3 nucleotides read TGCGCCAGCAGCGAACTAGCAGGAGGGGCCTACAATGAGCAGTTCTTC. Translated: CASSELAGGAYNEQFF.

The chain combines TRBV30 with TRBJ2-7; no firm D call. CDR3 length: 14 amino acids. Germline loops: CDR1 GTSNPN, CDR2 SVGIG (reference sequence). The V end lost 0 bases, the J end lost 3 bases, and 12 bases lay between the germline ends. The CDR3 protein is CAWSVRRQSYEQYF. Written as DNA, the CDR3 is TGTGCCTGGAGTGTACGTAGACAAAGCTACGAGCAGTACTTC.

V usage is TRBV28 and J usage is TRBJ2-3; D is unresolved. CDR3 length: 12 amino acids. The V gene lost 5 bases and the J gene lost 1 base, with 4 bases spanning the gap. Germline V lookup: CDR1 MDHEN, CDR2 SYDVKM. The chain's CDR3 is CASSRGTDTQYF. As DNA, the CDR3 is TGTGCCAGCAGTAGAGGCACAGATACGCAGTATTTT.

The chain employs TRBV6-5 and TRBJ2-3, with D unclear. This CDR3 spans 12 amino acids. The V gene lost 6 bases and the J gene lost 0 bases, with 4 bases spanning the gap. Germline CDR1 and CDR2: MNHEY and SVGAGI. The CDR3 DNA reads as TGTGCCAGCAGCGGGAGCACAGATACGCAGTATTTT. Residues: CASSGSTDTQYF.

V is TRBV27 and J is TRBJ1-1; D remains unclear. Trimming pared 9 bases from V and 0 bases from J, leaving 8 bases between. Germline loops: CDR1 MNHEY, CDR2 SMNVEV (reference sequence). The CDR3 consists of 12 residues. CDR3 amino acids: CASGRMNTEAFF. CDR3 nucleotides: TGTGCCAGTGGACGGATGAACACTGAAGCTTTCTTT.

The chain links TRBV19 to TRBJ2-3, with TRBD1 as a possible D gene (6 bases). Germline CDR1 reads LNHDA; CDR2 reads SQIVND (reference sequence). CDR3 size: 14 residues. Trimming cost V 3 bases and J 2 bases, with 9 bases left between them. The CDR3 reads CASSMQGYTDTQYF. CDR3 DNA sequence: TGTGCCAGTAGTATGCAGGGGTACACAGATACGCAGTATTTT.

This rearrangement joins TRBV5-1 to TRBJ2-4; 8 bases align to TRBD1. The CDR3 length is 15 residues. Germline CDR1 is SGHRS and CDR2 is YFSETQ. The ends lost 4 bases at V and 1 base at J; junction bases unmatched: 4. The CDR3 here is CASSPTGAAKNIQYF. The CDR3 bases are TGCGCCAGCAGCCCGACAGGGGCGGCCAAAAACATTCAGTACTTC.

The V gene is TRBV23-1, the J gene TRBJ2-7; D uncertain. TRBV23-1 is assigned to the ORF class and has an uncertain function. The V end lost 0 bases, the J end lost 2 bases, and 8 bases lay between the germline ends. The CDR3 has 14 amino acids. CDR3 protein: CASSQSPLPYEQYF. CDR3 sequence (DNA): TGCGCCAGCAGTCAATCCCCCCTACCCTACGAGCAGTACTTC.

In this sample, this clone turned up a few times. The chain links TRBV27 to TRBJ2-5, with D perhaps TRBD2 (6 bases). The CDR3 covers 14 residues. Looked up from germline, CDR1 is MNHEY and CDR2 is SMNVEV (reference sequence). V was trimmed by 5 bases and J by 2 bases, leaving 12 bases between them. CDR3 sequence reads: CASSPNRGQETQYF. Written as DNA, the CDR3 is TGTGCCAGCAGTCCCAATCGGGGGCAAGAGACCCAGTACTTC.

Comment on this clone: The sample contains more than one DNA sequence encoding this CDR3. The V call is TRBV11-3, the J call TRBJ2-1; D possibly corresponds to TRBD2 (6 bases). This CDR3 has 12 amino acids. From germline, CDR1 is SGHNT and CDR2 YENEEA. Trimming shortened V by 0 bases and J by 10 bases, and 7 bases separated the two germline ends. CDR3 in amino acids: CASSLDRGEQFF. The CDR3 region has the DNA TGTGCCAGCAGCTTAGATCGGGGGGAGCAGTTCTTC.

This clone was seen only once. The V gene is TRBV4-1, the J gene TRBJ2-1; either TRBD1 or TRBD2 may fit D (6 bases each). Trimming pared 1 base from V and 5 bases from J, leaving 21 bases between. The CDR3 runs 18 residues. The V gene's germline CDR1 is MGHRA and CDR2 YSYEKL. CDR3 DNA sequence: TGCGCCAGCAGCCAAGGGTATGGACCAACGGGGGCCCACAATGAGCAGTTCTTC. It specifies CASSQGYGPTGAHNEQFF.

Comments on this clone: A much larger clonotype is one base distant, so this may be a read error. The chain carries TRBV5-4 and TRBJ2-1, with a possible D match to TRBD1 (6 bases). The CDR3 contains 15 residues. Germline CDR1 is SGHNT and CDR2 is YYREEE (reference sequence). Trimming took 4 bases from V and 0 from J, leaving 11 bases between them. The CDR3 region is CASSPTGSSYNEQFF. The CDR3 DNA follows: TGTGCCAGCAGCCCTACAGGGAGCTCCTACAATGAGCAGTTCTTC.

The V gene is TRBV7-2, the J gene TRBJ2-6; D gene unclear. Germline V gene data show CDR1 as SGHTA and CDR2 as FQGNSA. The ends were cut back, 1 base at V and 0 bases at J, with 7 bases in the middle. This CDR3 has 16 residues. In DNA form, the CDR3 reads TGTGCCAGCAGCTTAGGCAGTCACTCTGGGGCCAACGTCCTGACTTTC. Translated: CASSLGSHSGANVLTF.

The DNA for the CDR3 is TGTGCCAGCAGTTTTCAGGAGAGCTCCTACGAGCAGTACTTC. Protein sequence: CASSFQESSYEQYF. V and J are TRBV28 and TRBJ2-7; no firm D call. V lost 3 bases and J lost 0, with 9 bases in between. The length of the CDR3 is 14 residues. CDR1 MDHEN and CDR2 SYDVKM come from the germline V gene.

Concerning this clone itself: A junction boundary mismatches the germline segment, possibly from a read error. At the DNA level, this CDR3 is encoded by other sequences in the same sample as well. The chain uses TRBV11-2 and TRBJ1-2, with TRBD1 as a possible D gene (5 bases). Per germline, CDR1 SGHAT and CDR2 FQNNGV. The CDR3 totals 14 residues. For the CDR3, the DNA is TGCGCCAGCAGCCTATCCGGGACTGCTGATGGCTACACCTTC. This sequence encodes CASSLSGTADGYTF.

The J gene is TRBJ2-5, the V gene TRBV4-3; 10 positions agree with TRBD2. V lost 1 base and J lost 2; bases outside the gene matches: 1. The germline V gene encodes CDR1 LGHNA and CDR2 YSLEER. The CDR3 contains 15 residues. The CDR3 region is CASSQVAGGQETQYF. The DNA for the CDR3 is TGCGCCAGCAGCCAAGTAGCGGGAGGTCAAGAGACCCAGTACTTC.

V and J are TRBV5-6 and TRBJ2-1, with 9 bases lining up with TRBD2. V shed 2 bases, J shed 8 bases, and the junction held 8 bases outside the gene matches. The V gene's germline CDR1 is SGHDT and CDR2 YYEEEE. The CDR3 runs 15 residues. DNA for the CDR3: TGTGCCAGCAGCTTTCGCGGGGGGGCCTGGTATGAGCAGTTCTTC. Protein sequence: CASSFRGGAWYEQFF.

V is TRBV6-1 and J is TRBJ1-6; 8 bases map to TRBD1. The CDR3 covers 14 residues. Germline CDR1 MNHNS, CDR2 SASEGT. The V segment lost 7 bases and the J segment 9 bases; nucleotides outside the gene matches: 8. CDR3 coding DNA: TGTGCCAGCATTCTCACAGGGGGTAGTTCACCCCTCCACTTT. Translating gives CASILTGGSSPLHF.

V is TRBV5-8 and J is TRBJ1-1; 8 positions match TRBD1. The CDR3 runs to 12 residues. The V gene's germline CDR1 is SGHTS and CDR2 YDEGEE. Trimming cost V 4 bases and J 9 bases; bases outside gene matches: 5. CDR3 DNA: TGTGCCAGCAGCAGAGGACAGGGCAAAGCTTTCTTT. Amino acid sequence: CASSRGQGKAFF.

The gene calls are TRBV5-4 and TRBJ2-3; D unclear. The V gene's germline CDR1 is SGHNT and CDR2 YYREEE (reference sequence). The CDR3 runs to 15 residues. Trimming shortened V by 0 bases and J by 0 bases, and 8 bases separated the two germline ends. CDR3 sequence (DNA): TGTGCCAGCAGCTTGGACACCTCTAGCACAGATACGCAGTATTTT. It specifies CASSLDTSSTDTQYF. Looking up the rest from reference TRBV5-4 and TRBJ2-3 gives the full variable domain: ETGVTQSPTHLIKTRGQQVTLRCSSQSGHNTVSWYQQALGQGPQFIFQYYREEENGRGNFPPRFSGLQFPNYSSELNVNALELDDSALYLCASSLDTSSTDTQYFGPGTRLTVL.

The CDR3 nucleotides read TGTGCCTGGAGTGTTAGGGATTTGCTCTACAATGAGCAGTTCTTC. The encoded protein is CAWSVRDLLYNEQFF. This rearrangement joins TRBV30 to TRBJ2-1; D is unclear. The V and J ends lost 0 bases and 3 bases respectively, with 12 bases between them. The V gene's germline CDR1 is GTSNPN and CDR2 SVGIG (reference sequence). The CDR3 contains 15 residues.

On this clone itself: At the DNA level, this CDR3 is encoded by other sequences in the same sample as well. The chain joins TRBV7-3 to TRBJ1-6; the D is unclear. CDR3 size: 13 residues. V was shortened by 6 bases and J by 14 bases, with 17 bases between the two germline ends. CDR1 is SGHTA and CDR2 is FQGTGA in the germline V gene. CDR3: CASSSKAGSTLHF. In nucleotides, the CDR3 is TGTGCCAGCAGTTCCAAGGCAGGTAGCACCCTCCACTTT.

The CDR3 loop is CASEARYQETQYF. In nucleotides, the CDR3 is TGTGCCAGCGAGGCGAGGTACCAAGAGACCCAGTACTTC. The chain combines TRBV6-1 with TRBJ2-5; D uncertain. CDR3 length: 13 residues. V was trimmed by 8 bases and J by 0 bases, leaving 10 bases between them. Germline values: CDR1 MNHNS, CDR2 SASEGT.

V is TRBV28 and J is TRBJ2-3; perhaps TRBD1 as D (6 bases). V was trimmed by 7 bases and J by 8 bases, leaving 10 bases between them. CDR3 length equals 11 residues. In germline, CDR1 is MDHEN, CDR2 SYDVKM. In nucleotides, the CDR3 is TGTGCCAGCACAGACAGGCGTACGCAGTATTTT. It translates to CASTDRRTQYF.

The V gene is TRBV9, the J gene TRBJ1-2, with TRBD1 matching over 7 bases. This CDR3 region has 15 residues. In germline, CDR1 is SGDLS, CDR2 YYNGEE. J lost 2 bases, V lost 1 base, and 5 bases had no gene match. In nucleotides, the CDR3 is TGTGCCAGCAGCGTACATCAGACAGGGAACTATGGCTACACCTTC. Translated: CASSVHQTGNYGYTF.